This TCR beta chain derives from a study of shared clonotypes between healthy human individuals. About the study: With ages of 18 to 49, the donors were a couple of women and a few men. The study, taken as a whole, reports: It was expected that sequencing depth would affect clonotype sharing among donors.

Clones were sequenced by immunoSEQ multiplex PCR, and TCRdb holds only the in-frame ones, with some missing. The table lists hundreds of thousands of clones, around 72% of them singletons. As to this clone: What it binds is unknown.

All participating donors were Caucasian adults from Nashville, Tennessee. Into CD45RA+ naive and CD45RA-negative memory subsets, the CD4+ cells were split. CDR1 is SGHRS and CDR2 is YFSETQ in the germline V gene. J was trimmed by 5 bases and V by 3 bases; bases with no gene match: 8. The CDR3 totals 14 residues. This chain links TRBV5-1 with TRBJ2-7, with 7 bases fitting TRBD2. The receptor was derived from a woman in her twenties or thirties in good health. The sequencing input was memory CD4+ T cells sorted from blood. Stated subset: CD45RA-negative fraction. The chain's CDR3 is CASSSGTTVDEQYF. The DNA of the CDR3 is TGCGCCAGCAGCTCAGGGACTACTGTCGACGAGCAGTACTTC.